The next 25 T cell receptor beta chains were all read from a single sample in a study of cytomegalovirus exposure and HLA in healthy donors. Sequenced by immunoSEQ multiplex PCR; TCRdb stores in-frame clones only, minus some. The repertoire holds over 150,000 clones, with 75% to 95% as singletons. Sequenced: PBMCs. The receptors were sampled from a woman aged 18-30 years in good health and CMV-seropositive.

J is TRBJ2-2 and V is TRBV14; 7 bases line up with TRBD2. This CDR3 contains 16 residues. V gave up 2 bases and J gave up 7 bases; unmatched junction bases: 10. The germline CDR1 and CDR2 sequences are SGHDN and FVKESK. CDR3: CASSQNSGLVGGELFF. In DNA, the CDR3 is TGTGCCAGCAGCCAAAACTCAGGACTAGTCGGCGGGGAGCTGTTTTTT.

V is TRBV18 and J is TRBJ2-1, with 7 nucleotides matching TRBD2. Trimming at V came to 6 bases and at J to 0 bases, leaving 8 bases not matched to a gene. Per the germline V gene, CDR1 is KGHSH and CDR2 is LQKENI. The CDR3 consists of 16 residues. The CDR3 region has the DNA TGTGCCAGCTCGCGCGAGCGGGGTAGCTCCTACAATGAGCAGTTCTTC. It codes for CASSRERGSSYNEQFF.

The CDR3 here is CASSSGLAQHNEQFF. The CDR3 region has the DNA TGTGCCAGCAGCTCGGGACTAGCGCAACACAATGAGCAGTTCTTC. V is TRBV7-2 and J is TRBJ2-1, with 10 bases lining up with TRBD2. Trimming cost V 4 bases and J 5 bases; bases outside gene matches: 5. From germline, CDR1 is SGHTA and CDR2 FQGNSA. This CDR3 spans 15 amino acids.

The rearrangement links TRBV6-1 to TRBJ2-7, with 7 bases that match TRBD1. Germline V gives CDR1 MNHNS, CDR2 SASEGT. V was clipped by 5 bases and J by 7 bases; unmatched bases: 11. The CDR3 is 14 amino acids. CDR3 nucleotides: TGTGCCAGCAGTCAAGGACAGGTGAAATGGGAGCAGTACTTC. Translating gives CASSQGQVKWEQYF.

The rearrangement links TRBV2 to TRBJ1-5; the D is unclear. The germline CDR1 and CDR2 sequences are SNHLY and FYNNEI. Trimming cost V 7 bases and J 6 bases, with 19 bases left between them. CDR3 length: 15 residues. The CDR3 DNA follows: TGTGCCAGCACCATAGGACGAGGGATGATTCAGCCCCAGCATTTT. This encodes CASTIGRGMIQPQHF.

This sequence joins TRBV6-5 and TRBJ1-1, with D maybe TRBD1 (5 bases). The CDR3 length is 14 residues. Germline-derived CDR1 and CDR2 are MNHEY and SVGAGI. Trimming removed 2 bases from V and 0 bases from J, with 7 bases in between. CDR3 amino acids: CASSYPGMNTEAFF. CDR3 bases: TGTGCCAGCAGTTACCCAGGGATGAACACTGAAGCTTTCTTT.

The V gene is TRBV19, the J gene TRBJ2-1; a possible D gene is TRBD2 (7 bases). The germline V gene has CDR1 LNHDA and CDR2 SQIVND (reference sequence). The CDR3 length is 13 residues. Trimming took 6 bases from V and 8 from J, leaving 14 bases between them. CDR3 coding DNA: TGTGCCAGTAGGATTGTCGGGGGGCATGAGCAGTTCTTC. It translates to CASRIVGGHEQFF.

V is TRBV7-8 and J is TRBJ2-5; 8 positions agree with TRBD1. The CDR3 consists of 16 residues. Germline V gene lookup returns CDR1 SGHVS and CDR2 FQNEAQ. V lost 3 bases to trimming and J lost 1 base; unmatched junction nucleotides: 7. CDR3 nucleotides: TGTGCCAGCAGCTTCCGGCCCGACAGGGGCCAAGAGACCCAGTACTTC. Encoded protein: CASSFRPDRGQETQYF.

In DNA form, the CDR3 reads TGTGCCAGCAGCTTACTACTCCCCTACGAGCAGTACTTC. The encoded protein is CASSLLLPYEQYF. The V and J genes are TRBV11-2 and TRBJ2-7; D not certain. From germline, CDR1 is SGHAT and CDR2 FQNNGV. Trimming shortened V by 2 bases and J by 2 bases, and 7 bases separated the two germline ends. The CDR3 consists of 13 residues.

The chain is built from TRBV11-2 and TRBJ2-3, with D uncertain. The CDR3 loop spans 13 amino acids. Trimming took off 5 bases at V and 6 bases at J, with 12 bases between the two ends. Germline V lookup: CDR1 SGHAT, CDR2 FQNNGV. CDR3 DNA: TGTGCCAGCAGCCAGACTTTCTCTGATACGCAGTATTTT. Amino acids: CASSQTFSDTQYF.

As DNA, the CDR3 is TGTGCCAGCAGTTTAAAGTCGACAGGGAAAAATTCACCCCTCCACTTT. Its protein product is CASSLKSTGKNSPLHF. This chain connects TRBV27 to TRBJ1-6, with TRBD1 matching 7 bases. The CDR3 contains 16 residues. V was pared by 2 bases and J by 7 bases, with 8 bases of the junction left unmatched. In germline, CDR1 is MNHEY, CDR2 SMNVEV (reference sequence).

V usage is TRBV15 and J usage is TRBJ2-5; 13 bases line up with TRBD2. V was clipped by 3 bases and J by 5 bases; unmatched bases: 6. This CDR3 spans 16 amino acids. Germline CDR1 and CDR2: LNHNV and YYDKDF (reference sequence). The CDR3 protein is CATSSPGLAGLETQYF. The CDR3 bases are TGTGCCACCAGCAGCCCGGGACTAGCGGGGTTGGAGACCCAGTACTTC.

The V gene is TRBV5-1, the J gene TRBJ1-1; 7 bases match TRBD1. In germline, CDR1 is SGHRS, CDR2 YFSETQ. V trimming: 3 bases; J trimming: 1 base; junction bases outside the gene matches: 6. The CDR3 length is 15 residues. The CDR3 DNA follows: TGCGCCAGCAGCTCACGACAGGGCCGGAACACTGAAGCTTTCTTT. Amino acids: CASSSRQGRNTEAFF.

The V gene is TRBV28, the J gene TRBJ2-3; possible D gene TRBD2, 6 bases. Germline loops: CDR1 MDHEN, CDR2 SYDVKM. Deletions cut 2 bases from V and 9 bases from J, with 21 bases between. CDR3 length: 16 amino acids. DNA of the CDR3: TGTGCCAGCAGTTTAGGGCTAGCGAAGGCACAGATAACGCAGTATTTT. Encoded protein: CASSLGLAKAQITQYF.

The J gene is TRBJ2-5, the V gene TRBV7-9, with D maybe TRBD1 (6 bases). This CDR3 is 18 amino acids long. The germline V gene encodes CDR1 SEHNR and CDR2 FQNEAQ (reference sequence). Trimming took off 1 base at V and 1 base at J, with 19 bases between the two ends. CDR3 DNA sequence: TGTGCCAGCAGCTTAGGGATCGGGACACAACTTTTCCAAGAGACCCAGTACTTC. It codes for CASSLGIGTQLFQETQYF.

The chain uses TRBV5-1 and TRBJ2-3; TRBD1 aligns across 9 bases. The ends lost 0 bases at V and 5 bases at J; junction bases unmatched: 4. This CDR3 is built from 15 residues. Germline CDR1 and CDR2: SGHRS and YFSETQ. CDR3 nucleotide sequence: TGCGCCAGCAGCTTGGTCGTGACAGGGGGAGATACGCAGTATTTT. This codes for CASSLVVTGGDTQYF.

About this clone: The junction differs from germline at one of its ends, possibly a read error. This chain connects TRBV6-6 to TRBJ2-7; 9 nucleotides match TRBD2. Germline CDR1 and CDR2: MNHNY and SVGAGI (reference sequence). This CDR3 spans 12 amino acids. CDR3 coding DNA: TGTGCCAGCAGTTCCCTTAGCGGGAGCGGGAACTTC. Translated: CASSSLSGSGNF.

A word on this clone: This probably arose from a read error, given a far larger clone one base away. The DNA of the CDR3 is TGTGCCAGCAGTGCCAGGGGGAACACTGAAGCTTTCTTT. It is translated as CASSARGNTEAFF. The chain uses TRBV2 and TRBJ1-1; possible D gene TRBD1, 6 bases. The CDR3 length is 13 residues. The ends were cut back, 4 bases at V and 1 base at J, with 7 bases in the middle. CDR1 SNHLY and CDR2 FYNNEI come from the germline V gene.

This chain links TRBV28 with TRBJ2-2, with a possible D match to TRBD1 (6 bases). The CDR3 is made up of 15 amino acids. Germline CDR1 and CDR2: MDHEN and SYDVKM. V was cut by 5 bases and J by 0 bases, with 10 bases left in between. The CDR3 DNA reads TGTGCCAGCAGTGGACAGTTCGCGAACACCGGGGAGCTGTTTTTT. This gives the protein CASSGQFANTGELFF.

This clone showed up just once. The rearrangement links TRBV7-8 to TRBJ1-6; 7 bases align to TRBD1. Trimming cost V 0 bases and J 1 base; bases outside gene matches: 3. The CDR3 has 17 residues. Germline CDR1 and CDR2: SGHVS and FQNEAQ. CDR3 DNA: TGTGCCAGCAGCTTAGCAGGGGGCACGTCCTATAATTCACCCCTCCACTTT. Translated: CASSLAGGTSYNSPLHF.

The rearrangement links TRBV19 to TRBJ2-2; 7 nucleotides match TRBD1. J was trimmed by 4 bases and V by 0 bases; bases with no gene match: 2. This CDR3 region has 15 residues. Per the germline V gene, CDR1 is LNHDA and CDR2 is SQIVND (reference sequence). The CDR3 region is CASSIERDSTGELFF. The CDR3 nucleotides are TGTGCCAGTAGTATAGAACGGGACAGCACCGGGGAGCTGTTTTTT. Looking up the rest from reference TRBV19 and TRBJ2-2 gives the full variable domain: DGGITQSPKYLFRKEGQNVTLSCEQNLNHDAMYWYRQDPGQGLRLIYYSQIVNDFQKGDIAEGYSVSREKKESFPLTVTSAQKNPTAFYLCASSIERDSTGELFFGEGSRLTVL.

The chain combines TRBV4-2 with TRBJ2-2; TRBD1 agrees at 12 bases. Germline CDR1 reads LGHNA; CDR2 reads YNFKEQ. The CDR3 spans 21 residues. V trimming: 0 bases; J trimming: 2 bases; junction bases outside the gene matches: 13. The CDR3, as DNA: TGTGCCAGCAGCCAAGATAAGGGGGGACAGGGGGCGCATGTTAACACCGGGGAGCTGTTTTTT. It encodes CASSQDKGGQGAHVNTGELFF.

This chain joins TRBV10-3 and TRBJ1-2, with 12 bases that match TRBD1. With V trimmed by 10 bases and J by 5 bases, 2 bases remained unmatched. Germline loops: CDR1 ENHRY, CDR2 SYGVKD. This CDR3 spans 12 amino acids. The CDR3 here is CATGQGAYGYTF. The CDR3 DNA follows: TGTGCCACGGGACAGGGGGCGTATGGCTACACCTTC.

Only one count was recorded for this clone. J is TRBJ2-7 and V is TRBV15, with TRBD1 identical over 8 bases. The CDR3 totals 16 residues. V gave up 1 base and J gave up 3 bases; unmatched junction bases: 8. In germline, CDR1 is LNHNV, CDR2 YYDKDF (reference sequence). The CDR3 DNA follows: TGTGCCACCAGCAGAGTCGTTACAGGACAGGGCTACGAGCAGTACTTC. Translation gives CATSRVVTGQGYEQYF.

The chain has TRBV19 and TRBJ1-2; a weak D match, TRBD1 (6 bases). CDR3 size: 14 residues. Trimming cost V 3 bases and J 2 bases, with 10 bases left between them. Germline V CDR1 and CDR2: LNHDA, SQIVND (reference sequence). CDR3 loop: CASSIEGGNYGYTF. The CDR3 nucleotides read TGTGCCAGTAGTATTGAGGGGGGGAACTATGGCTACACCTTC.